These T cell receptor beta chains were read from a single sample in a study of PD-1 blockade in classical Hodgkin lymphoma. TCRdb's table, derived via immunoSEQ multiplex PCR, lists solely in-frame clones and lacks some. This table holds roughly 1,700 clones, approximately 84% found once. The sample consisted of CD8+ T cells from blood, taken at baseline. Receptors originate from a human donor with classical Hodgkin lymphoma. CDR3s include the opening cysteine and the closing phenylalanine or tryptophan. A D gene is named only where the DNA matches it firmly. Clone size is given for some rows only: seen once, a few or many times, or a class if the clone is expanded.

d_call | j_call | clone_size | v_call | cdr3_nt | cdr3_aa
NA | TRBJ2-5 | once | TRBV7-9 | TGTGCCAGCAGCTCCCCCCAGAGGCGGGAAGAGACCCAGTACTTC | CASSSPQRREETQYF
TRBD1 | TRBJ1-5 | NA | TRBV5-4 | TGTGCCAGCAGCTTGGACAGGGGCATGCATCAGCCCCAGCATTTT | CASSLDRGMHQPQHF
TRBD1 | TRBJ1-2 | few | TRBV6-5 | TGTGCCAGCAGTTACTCCGACAGGGACGGCTACACCTTC | CASSYSDRDGYTF
TRBD1 | TRBJ2-3 | few | TRBV29-1 | TGCAGCCTACCGGGACAGGGGACAGATACGCAGTATTTT | CSLPGQGTDTQYF
NA | TRBJ2-7 | NA | TRBV6-1 | TGTGCCAGCAGTGGGAACGAGCAGTACTTC | CASSGNEQYF
NA | TRBJ2-7 | NA | TRBV9 | TGTGCCAGCAGCGTAGTAGACGGAGCCTACGAGCAGTACTTC | CASSVVDGAYEQYF
NA | TRBJ1-2 | NA | TRBV14 | TGTGCCAGCAGCCAAGGAATTGCGAACTATGGCTACACCTTC | CASSQGIANYGYTF
NA | TRBJ2-7 | NA | TRBV29-1 | TGCAGCGTTGAAGGGGTAGGGAGCTCCTACGAGCAGTACTTC | CSVEGVGSSYEQYF
TRBD1 | TRBJ2-7 | NA | TRBV7-9 | TGTGCCAGCAGCTGCCTTGACAGGGGGCGAAACGAGCAGTACTTC | CASSCLDRGRNEQYF
TRBD1 | TRBJ1-1 | NA | TRBV11-3 | TGTGCCAGCAGCCCTTGGGACAGCGACTTACGACGAGCTGAAGCTTTCTTT | CASSPWDSDLRRAEAFF
NA | TRBJ1-5 | few | TRBV7-9 | TGTGCCAGCAGCCCTGGGGCCGTTAAGGAGCCCCAGCATTTT | CASSPGAVKEPQHF
TRBD1 | TRBJ1-1 | NA | TRBV9 | TGTGCCAGCAGCGCACAGGGGGCGAACACTGAAGCTTTCTTT | CASSAQGANTEAFF
TRBD1 | TRBJ1-4 | NA | TRBV28 | TGTGCCAGCGGTACCACAGGGGGCATTAGTGAAAAACTGTTTTTT | CASGTTGGISEKLFF
NA | TRBJ1-2 | once | TRBV12-1 | TGTGCCAGCAGCACGGAGGGAAAGACCTATGGCTACACCTTC | CASSTEGKTYGYTF
NA | TRBJ1-1 | NA | TRBV15 | TGTGCCACCAGCCCGGGACCTCCGAACACTGAAGCTTTCTTT | CATSPGPPNTEAFF
NA | TRBJ1-2 | NA | TRBV19 | TGTGCCAGTAGTATCACCAAAGAAGGATGGTACTATGGCTACACCTTC | CASSITKEGWYYGYTF
NA | TRBJ2-2 | NA | TRBV2 | TGTGCCAGCAGCCAAACAGGAGACACCGGGGAGCTGTTTTTT | CASSQTGDTGELFF
NA | TRBJ1-2 | NA | TRBV19 | TGTGCCAGTAGTATAGGGACCGAGCCCTTGTGGGGCTACACCTTC | CASSIGTEPLWGYTF
TRBD1 | TRBJ2-1 | NA | TRBV4-2 | TGTGCCAGCAGCCAAGCGGGACAGGGGAACTTCAATGAGCAGTTCTTC | CASSQAGQGNFNEQFF
NA | TRBJ1-6 | NA | TRBV28 | TGTGCCAGCAGTCCGACAGTTGTTTCCTCACCCCTCCACTTT | CASSPTVVSSPLHF